Following are 7 T cell receptor beta chains from one sample sequenced in a study of shared clonotypes between healthy human individuals. The data were produced by immunoSEQ multiplex PCR, yet TCRdb's version contains in-frame clones alone and is incomplete. The table lists 1,400,000 or so clones, approximately 98.5% of them singletons. Sequencing was done on a sample of naive CD4+ T cells sorted from blood. The subset denotes: CD45RA+ positively selected. Receptor source: a man aged 30 to 39 in good health.

This clone has a single count. The chain links TRBV5-4 to TRBJ1-1, with D tentatively TRBD1 (6 bases). Germline lookup yields CDR1 SGHNT and CDR2 YYREEE (reference sequence). The CDR3 runs 15 residues. V was shortened by 4 bases and J by 1 base, with 14 bases between the two germline ends. The CDR3 loop is CASSSQWTANTEAFF. The CDR3 DNA sequence: TGTGCCAGCAGCAGTCAGTGGACAGCGAACACTGAAGCTTTCTTT.

The V and J genes are TRBV11-2 and TRBJ2-7; D not resolved. Germline V CDR1 and CDR2: SGHAT, FQNNGV. There are 12 residues in the CDR3. With 5 bases removed from V and 7 bases from J, the gap between germline ends came to 12 bases. Written as DNA, the CDR3 is TGTGCCAGCAGCCCCGAATCGAGGGAGCAGTACTTC. Translation: CASSPESREQYF.

The chain combines TRBV29-1 with TRBJ1-2, with 9 bases aligning to TRBD1. V shed 6 bases and J 4 bases; nucleotides not matched to a gene: 9. Germline CDR1 reads SQVTM; CDR2 reads ANQGSEA. This CDR3 spans 14 amino acids. The CDR3 coding sequence is TGCAGCGTGGCCCCCGGACAGGGGCCCTATGGCTACACCTTC. Its translation: CSVAPGQGPYGYTF.

The chain combines TRBV28 with TRBJ2-5; D not resolved. This CDR3 comprises 15 residues. Trimming cost V 2 bases and J 4 bases, with 14 bases left between them. Germline V gene sequence: CDR1 MDHEN, CDR2 SYDVKM. CDR3 DNA sequence: TGTGCCAGCAGTTTAAACAACTTGCCCACAGAGACCCAGTACTTC. It is translated as CASSLNNLPTETQYF.

The rearrangement uses TRBV5-1 and TRBJ2-3, with 11 bases lining up with TRBD1. Germline CDR1 is SGHRS and CDR2 is YFSETQ. This CDR3 is 14 amino acids long. Trimming cost V 2 bases and J 5 bases; bases outside gene matches: 1. The CDR3 is CASSFGTGGDTQYF. The CDR3 DNA reads as TGCGCCAGCAGCTTCGGGACAGGGGGAGATACGCAGTATTTT.

Of note for this clone: The sample carries other DNA sequences with the same CDR3. The V and J genes are TRBV5-1 and TRBJ1-2; 7 nucleotides align to TRBD1. Germline lookup yields CDR1 SGHRS and CDR2 YFSETQ. CDR3 length: 13 residues. Germline trimming cut 3 bases from V and 3 bases from J; bases unmatched to any gene: 2. The CDR3: CASSSGTDYGYTF. In DNA, the CDR3 is TGCGCCAGCAGCTCGGGGACAGACTATGGCTACACCTTC.

A single count supports this clone. This chain uses TRBV9 with TRBJ2-3; 9 nucleotides match TRBD2. CDR1 is SGDLS and CDR2 is YYNGEE in the germline V gene. This CDR3 spans 17 amino acids. The trim removed 1 base at V and 5 bases at J, leaving 11 bases unmatched. The CDR3 DNA reads TGTGCCAGCAGCGTATTAGCGGGAGCGGTGGGTGGAGATACGCAGTATTTT. Translation gives CASSVLAGAVGGDTQYF.